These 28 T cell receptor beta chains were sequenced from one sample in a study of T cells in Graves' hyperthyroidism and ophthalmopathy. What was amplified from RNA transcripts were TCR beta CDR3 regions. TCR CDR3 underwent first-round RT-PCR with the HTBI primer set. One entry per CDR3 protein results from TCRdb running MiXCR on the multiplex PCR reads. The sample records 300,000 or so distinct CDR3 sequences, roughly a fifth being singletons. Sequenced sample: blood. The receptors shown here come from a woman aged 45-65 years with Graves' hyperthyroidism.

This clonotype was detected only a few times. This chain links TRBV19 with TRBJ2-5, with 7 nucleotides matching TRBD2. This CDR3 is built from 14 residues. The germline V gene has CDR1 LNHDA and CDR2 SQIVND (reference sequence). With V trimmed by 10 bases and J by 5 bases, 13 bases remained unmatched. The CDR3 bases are TGTGCCACCAGGGCGGGAGACGTTCGCGAGACCCAGTACTTC. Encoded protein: CATRAGDVRETQYF.

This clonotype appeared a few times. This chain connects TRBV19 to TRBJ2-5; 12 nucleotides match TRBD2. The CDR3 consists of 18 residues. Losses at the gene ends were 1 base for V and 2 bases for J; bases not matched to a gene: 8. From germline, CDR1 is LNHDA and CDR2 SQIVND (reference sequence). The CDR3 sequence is CASSIGTSGTAAQETQYF. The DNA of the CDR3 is TGTGCCAGTAGTATAGGGACTAGCGGGACCGCAGCACAAGAGACCCAGTACTTC.

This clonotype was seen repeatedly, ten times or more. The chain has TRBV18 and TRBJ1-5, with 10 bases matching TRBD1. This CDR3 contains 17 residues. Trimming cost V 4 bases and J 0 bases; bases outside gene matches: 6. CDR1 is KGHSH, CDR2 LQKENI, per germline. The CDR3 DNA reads TGTGCCAGCTCACTCGGGACAGGGGAAGGTAGCAATCAGCCCCAGCATTTT. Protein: CASSLGTGEGSNQPQHF.

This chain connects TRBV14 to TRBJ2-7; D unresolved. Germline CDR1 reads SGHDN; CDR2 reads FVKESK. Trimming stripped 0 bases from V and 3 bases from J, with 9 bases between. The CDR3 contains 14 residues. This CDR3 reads CASSQDQKDYEQYF. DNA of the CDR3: TGTGCCAGCAGCCAAGATCAGAAGGACTACGAGCAGTACTTC. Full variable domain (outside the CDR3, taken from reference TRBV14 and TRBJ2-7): EAGVTQFPSHSVIEKGQTVTLRCDPISGHDNLYWYRRVMGKEIKFLLHFVKESKQDESGMPNNRFLAERTGGTYSTLKVQPAELEDSGVYFCASSQDQKDYEQYFGPGTRLTVT.

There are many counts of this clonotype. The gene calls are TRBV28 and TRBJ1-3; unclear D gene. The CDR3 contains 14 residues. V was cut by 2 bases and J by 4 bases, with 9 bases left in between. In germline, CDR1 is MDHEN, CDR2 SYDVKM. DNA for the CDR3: TGTGCCAGCAGTTTAGGGATCATCGGAAACACCATATATTTT. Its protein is CASSLGIIGNTIYF. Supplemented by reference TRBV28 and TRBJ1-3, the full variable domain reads DVKVTQSSRYLVKRTGEKVFLECVQDMDHENMFWYRQDPGLGLRLIYFSYDVKMKEKGDIPEGYSVSREKKERFSLILESASTNQTSMYLCASSLGIIGNTIYFGEGSWLTVV.

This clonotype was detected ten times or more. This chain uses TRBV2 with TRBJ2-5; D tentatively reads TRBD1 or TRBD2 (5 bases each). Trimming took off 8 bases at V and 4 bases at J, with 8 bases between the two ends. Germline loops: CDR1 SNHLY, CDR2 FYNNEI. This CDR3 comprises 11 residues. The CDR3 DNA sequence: TGTGCCAGCGGGGGTAGAGAGACCCAGTACTTC. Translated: CASGGRETQYF.

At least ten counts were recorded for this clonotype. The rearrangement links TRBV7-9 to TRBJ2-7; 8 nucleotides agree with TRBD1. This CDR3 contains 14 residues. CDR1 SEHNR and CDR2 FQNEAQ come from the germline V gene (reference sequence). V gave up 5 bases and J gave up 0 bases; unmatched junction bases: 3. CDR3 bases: TGTGCCAGCAGCCGACAGGGGAGCTCCTACGAGCAGTACTTC. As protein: CASSRQGSSYEQYF.

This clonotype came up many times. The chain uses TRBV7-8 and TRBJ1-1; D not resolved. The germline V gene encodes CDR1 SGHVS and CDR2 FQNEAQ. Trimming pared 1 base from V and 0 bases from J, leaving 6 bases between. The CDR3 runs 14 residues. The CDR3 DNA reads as TGTGCCAGCAGCTTAGTGGATATGAACACTGAAGCTTTCTTT. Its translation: CASSLVDMNTEAFF.

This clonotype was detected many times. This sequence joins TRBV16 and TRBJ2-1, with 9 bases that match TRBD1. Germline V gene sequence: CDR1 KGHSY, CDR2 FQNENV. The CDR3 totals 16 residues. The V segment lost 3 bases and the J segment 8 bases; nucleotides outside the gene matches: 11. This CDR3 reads CASSQQPGQGRDEQFF. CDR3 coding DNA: TGTGCCAGCAGCCAGCAACCGGGACAGGGTAGGGATGAGCAGTTCTTC.

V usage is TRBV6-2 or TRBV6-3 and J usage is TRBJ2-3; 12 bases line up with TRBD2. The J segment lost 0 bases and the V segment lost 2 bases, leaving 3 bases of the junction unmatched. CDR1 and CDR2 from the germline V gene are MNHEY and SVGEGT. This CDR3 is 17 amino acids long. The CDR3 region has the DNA TGTGCCAGCAGTTACCTAGCGGGAGGGTTTAGCACAGATACGCAGTATTTT. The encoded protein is CASSYLAGGFSTDTQYF.

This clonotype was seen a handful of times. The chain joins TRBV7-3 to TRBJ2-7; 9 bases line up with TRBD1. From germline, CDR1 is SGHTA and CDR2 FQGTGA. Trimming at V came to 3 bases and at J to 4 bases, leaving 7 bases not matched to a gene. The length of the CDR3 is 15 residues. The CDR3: CASSLTTGGTYEQYF. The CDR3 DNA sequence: TGTGCCAGCAGCTTGACGACAGGGGGAACTTACGAGCAGTACTTC.

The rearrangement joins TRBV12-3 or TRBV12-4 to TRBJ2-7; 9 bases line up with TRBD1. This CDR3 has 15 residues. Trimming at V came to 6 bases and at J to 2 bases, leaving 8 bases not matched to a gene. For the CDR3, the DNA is TGTGCCAGCAGGGGGGGCTGGACAGGGGCCTACGAGCAGTACTTC. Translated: CASRGGWTGAYEQYF.

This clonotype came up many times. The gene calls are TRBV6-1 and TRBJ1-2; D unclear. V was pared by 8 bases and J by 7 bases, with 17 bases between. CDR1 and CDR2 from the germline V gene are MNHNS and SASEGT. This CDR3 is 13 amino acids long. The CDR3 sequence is CASGLWTSSGYTF. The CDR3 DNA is TGTGCCAGCGGGCTTTGGACGAGTAGTGGCTACACCTTC.

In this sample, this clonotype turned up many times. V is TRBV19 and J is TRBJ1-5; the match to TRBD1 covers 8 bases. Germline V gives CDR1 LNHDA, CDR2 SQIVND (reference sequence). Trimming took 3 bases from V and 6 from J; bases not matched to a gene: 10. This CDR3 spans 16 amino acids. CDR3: CASSIFSSGQGQPQHF. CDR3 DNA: TGTGCCAGTAGTATCTTCTCATCAGGACAGGGTCAGCCCCAGCATTTT.

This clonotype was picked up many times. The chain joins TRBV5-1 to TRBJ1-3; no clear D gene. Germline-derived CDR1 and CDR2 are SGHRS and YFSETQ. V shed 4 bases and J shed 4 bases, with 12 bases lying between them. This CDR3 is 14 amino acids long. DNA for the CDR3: TGCGCCAGCAGCGCCGGGATCCGAGGAAACACCATATATTTT. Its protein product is CASSAGIRGNTIYF.

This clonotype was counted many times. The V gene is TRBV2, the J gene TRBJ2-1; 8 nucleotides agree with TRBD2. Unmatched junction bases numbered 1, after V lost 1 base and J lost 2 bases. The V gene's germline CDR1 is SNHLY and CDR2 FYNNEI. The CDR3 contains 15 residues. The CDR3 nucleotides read TGTGCCAGCAGTGAAGATAGCGGGACCTACAATGAGCAGTTCTTC. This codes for CASSEDSGTYNEQFF.

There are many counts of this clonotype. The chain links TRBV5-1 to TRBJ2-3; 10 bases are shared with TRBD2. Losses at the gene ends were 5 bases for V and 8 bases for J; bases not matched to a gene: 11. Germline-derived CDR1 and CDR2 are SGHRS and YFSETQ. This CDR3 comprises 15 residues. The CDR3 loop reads CASRDATSGFGTQYF. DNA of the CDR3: TGCGCCAGCAGGGACGCGACTAGCGGGTTCGGTACGCAGTATTTT.

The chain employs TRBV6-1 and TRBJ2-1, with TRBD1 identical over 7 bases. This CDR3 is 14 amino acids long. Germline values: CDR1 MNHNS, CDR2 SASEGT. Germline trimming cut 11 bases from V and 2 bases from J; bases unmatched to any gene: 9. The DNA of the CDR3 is TGTGCCGGCCCCGGGACAGCCACCTACAATGAGCAGTTCTTC. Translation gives CAGPGTATYNEQFF.

The CDR3 bases are TGTGCCAGCTCACCGCGCAGGGGGCTTCAAGAGACCCAGTACTTC. Its translation is CASSPRRGLQETQYF. The V gene is TRBV2, the J gene TRBJ2-5; 8 bases line up with TRBD1. Losses at the gene ends were 8 bases for V and 2 bases for J; bases not matched to a gene: 10. Looked up from germline, CDR1 is SNHLY and CDR2 is FYNNEI. The CDR3 runs 15 residues.

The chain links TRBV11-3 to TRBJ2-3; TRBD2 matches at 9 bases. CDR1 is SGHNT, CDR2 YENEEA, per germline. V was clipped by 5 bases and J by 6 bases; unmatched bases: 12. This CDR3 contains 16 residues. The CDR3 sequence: CASSPSRLAGRDTQYF. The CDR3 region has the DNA TGTGCCAGCAGCCCCTCCAGGCTAGCGGGGAGGGATACGCAGTATTTT.

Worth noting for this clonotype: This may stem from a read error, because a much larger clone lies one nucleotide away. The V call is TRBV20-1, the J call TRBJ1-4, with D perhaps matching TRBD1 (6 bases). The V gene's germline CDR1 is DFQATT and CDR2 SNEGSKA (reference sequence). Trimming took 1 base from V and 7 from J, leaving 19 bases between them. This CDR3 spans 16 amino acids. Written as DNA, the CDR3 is TGCAGTGCTAGAGGTCTCAGGGGCGGTCCCGCTGAAAAACTGTTTTTT. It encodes CSARGLRGGPAEKLFF.

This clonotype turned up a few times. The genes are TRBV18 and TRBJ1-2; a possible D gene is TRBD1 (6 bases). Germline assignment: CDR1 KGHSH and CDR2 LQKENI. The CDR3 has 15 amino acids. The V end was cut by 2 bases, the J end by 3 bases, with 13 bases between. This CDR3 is CASSPEQGYHYGYTF. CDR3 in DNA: TGTGCCAGCTCACCAGAACAGGGTTATCACTATGGCTACACCTTC. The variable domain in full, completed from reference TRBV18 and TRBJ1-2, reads NAGVMQNPRHLVRRRGQEARLRCSPMKGHSHVYWYRQLPEEGLKFMVYLQKENIIDESGMPKERFSAEFPKEGPSILRIQQVVRGDSAAYFCASSPEQGYHYGYTFGSGTRLTVV.

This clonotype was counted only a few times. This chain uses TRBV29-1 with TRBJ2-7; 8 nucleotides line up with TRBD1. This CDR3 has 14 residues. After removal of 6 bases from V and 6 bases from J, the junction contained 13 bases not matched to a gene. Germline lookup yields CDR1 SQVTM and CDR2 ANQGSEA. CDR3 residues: CSVALMGQVLEQYF. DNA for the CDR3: TGCAGCGTGGCCCTGATGGGACAGGTCCTCGAGCAGTACTTC.

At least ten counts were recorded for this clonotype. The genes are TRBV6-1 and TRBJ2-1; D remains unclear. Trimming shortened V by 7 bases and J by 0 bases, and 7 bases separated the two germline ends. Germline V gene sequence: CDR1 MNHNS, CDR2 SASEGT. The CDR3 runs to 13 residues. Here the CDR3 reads CASTVSSYNEQFF. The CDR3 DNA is TGTGCCAGCACGGTGAGCTCCTACAATGAGCAGTTCTTC.

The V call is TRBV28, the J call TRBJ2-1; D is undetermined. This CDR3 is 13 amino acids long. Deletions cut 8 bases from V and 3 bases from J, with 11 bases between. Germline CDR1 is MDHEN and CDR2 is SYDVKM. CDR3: CASGHVFYNEQFF. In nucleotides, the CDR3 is TGTGCCAGCGGTCACGTGTTCTACAATGAGCAGTTCTTC.

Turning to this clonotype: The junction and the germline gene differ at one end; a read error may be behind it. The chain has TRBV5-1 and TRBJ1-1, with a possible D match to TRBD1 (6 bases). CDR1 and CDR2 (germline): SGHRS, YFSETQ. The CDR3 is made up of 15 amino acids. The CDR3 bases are TGCGCCAGCCGAATCACCGGGACAAGCGACACCGAAGCTTTCTTT. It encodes CASRITGTSDTEAFF. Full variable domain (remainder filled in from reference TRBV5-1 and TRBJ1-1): KAGVTQTPRYLIKTRGQQVTLSCSPISGHRSVSWYQQTPGQGLQFLFEYFSETQRNKGNFPGRFSGRQFSNSRSEMNVSTLELGDSALYLCASRITGTSDTEAFFGQGTRLTVV.

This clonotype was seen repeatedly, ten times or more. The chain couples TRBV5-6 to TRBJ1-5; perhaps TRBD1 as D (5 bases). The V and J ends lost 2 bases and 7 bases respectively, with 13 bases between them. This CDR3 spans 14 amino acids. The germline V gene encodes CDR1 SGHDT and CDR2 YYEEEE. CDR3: CASSLFQRGQPQHF. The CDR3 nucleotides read TGTGCCAGCAGCTTATTCCAGAGGGGCCAGCCCCAGCATTTT.

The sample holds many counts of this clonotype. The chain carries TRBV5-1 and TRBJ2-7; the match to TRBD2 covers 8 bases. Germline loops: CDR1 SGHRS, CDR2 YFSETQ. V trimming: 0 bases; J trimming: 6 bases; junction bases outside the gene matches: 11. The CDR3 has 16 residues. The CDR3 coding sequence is TGCGCCAGCAGCTTGGATATTGGGCTAGCGGGTGGCGAGCAGTACTTC. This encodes CASSLDIGLAGGEQYF.